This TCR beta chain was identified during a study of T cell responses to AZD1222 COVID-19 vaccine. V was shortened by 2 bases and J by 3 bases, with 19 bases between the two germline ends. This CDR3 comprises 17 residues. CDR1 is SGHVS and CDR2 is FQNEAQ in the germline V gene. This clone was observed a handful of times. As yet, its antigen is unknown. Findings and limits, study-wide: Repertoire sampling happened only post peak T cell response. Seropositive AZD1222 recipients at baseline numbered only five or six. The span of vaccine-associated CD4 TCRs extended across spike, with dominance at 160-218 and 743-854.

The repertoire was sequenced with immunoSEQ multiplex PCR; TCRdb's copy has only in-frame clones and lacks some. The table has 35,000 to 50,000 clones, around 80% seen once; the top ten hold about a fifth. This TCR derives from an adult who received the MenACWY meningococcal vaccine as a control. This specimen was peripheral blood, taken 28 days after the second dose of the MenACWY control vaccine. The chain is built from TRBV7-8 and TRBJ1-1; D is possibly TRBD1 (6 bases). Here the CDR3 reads CASSLMIGIKGDTEAFF. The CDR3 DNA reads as TGTGCCAGCAGCTTAATGATAGGGATTAAGGGGGACACTGAAGCTTTCTTT.